Below are 29 T cell receptor beta chains sequenced from a single sample in a study of T cells in Graves' hyperthyroidism and ophthalmopathy. The TCR beta CDR3 regions underwent amplification using RNA transcripts as the source. Primed by the HTBI set, a first-round RT-PCR was run on the TCR CDR3. TCRdb re-called the multiplex PCR reads through MiXCR, storing one row per CDR3 protein. The data show 550,000 to 800,000 distinct CDR3 sequences, 16% seen once. Sample: blood. These receptors all come from a man younger than 30 with Graves' hyperthyroidism.

This clonotype has ten or more counts. The rearrangement links TRBV28 to TRBJ2-7, with 7 bases aligning to TRBD2. V gave up 6 bases and J gave up 2 bases; unmatched junction bases: 7. The CDR3 consists of 14 residues. In germline, CDR1 is MDHEN, CDR2 SYDVKM. The CDR3 region has the DNA TGTGCCAGCAGCCGCAGGGAGGGCACCTACGAGCAGTACTTC. This encodes CASSRREGTYEQYF.

This clonotype has a handful of counts. The V call is TRBV20-1, the J call TRBJ1-6, with TRBD1 matching over 8 bases. J lost 8 bases, V lost 3 bases, and 6 bases had no gene match. The CDR3 sequence is 14 residues long. CDR1 and CDR2 (germline): DFQATT, SNEGSKA (reference sequence). The CDR3 here is CSASQQGADSPLHF. For the CDR3, the DNA is TGCAGTGCTAGCCAGCAGGGGGCCGATTCACCCCTCCACTTT.

Points on this clonotype: It may be a read error: a sequence one base away is much more abundant. This chain uses TRBV12-3 or TRBV12-4 with TRBJ2-7; weak D call: TRBD2 (8 bases). The V gene lost 5 bases and the J gene lost 7 bases, with 21 bases spanning the gap. This CDR3 contains 15 residues. The CDR3 DNA reads TGTGCCAGCAGTCCACGGGGGGGACAGTATGGTGAGCAGTACTTC. Encoded protein: CASSPRGGQYGEQYF.

In this sample, this clonotype turned up a few times. V usage is TRBV9 and J usage is TRBJ2-3; perhaps TRBD2 as D (6 bases). Between the trimmed V and J ends, which lost 7 bases and 4 bases, there was a span of 19 bases. The CDR3 length is 15 residues. Germline V gene lookup returns CDR1 SGDLS and CDR2 YYNGEE. The CDR3 coding sequence is TGTGCCAGCGGGGGGTTCGGGGGAACCGCAGATACGCAGTATTTT. Residues: CASGGFGGTADTQYF.

CDR3 in DNA: TGTGCCAGTAGTATTCACAGTACCGGGGAGCTGTTTTTT. Protein: CASSIHSTGELFF. The chain is built from TRBV19 and TRBJ2-2; the D is unclear. The CDR3 covers 13 residues. Per the germline V gene, CDR1 is LNHDA and CDR2 is SQIVND (reference sequence). Trimming cost V 3 bases and J 5 bases, with 7 bases left between them.

About this clonotype: It may be a read error: a sequence one base away is much more abundant. The gene calls are TRBV7-9 and TRBJ1-1; TRBD1 aligns across 7 bases. CDR1 SEHNR and CDR2 FQNEAQ come from the germline V gene (reference sequence). With V trimmed by 5 bases and J by 3 bases, 3 bases remained unmatched. This CDR3 has 13 amino acids. In DNA, the CDR3 is TGTGCCAGCAGCCGAGGGACAGACACTGAAGCTTTCTTT. It is translated as CASSRGTDTEAFF. The whole variable domain, remainder taken from reference TRBV7-9 and TRBJ1-1, is DTGVSQNPRHKITKRGQNVTFRCDPISEHNRLYWYRQTLGQGPEFLTYFQNEAQLEKSRLLSDRFSAERPKGSFSTLEIQRTEQGDSAMYLCASSRGTDTEAFFGQGTRLTVV.

This clonotype has a handful of counts. The V call is TRBV6-1, the J call TRBJ2-1; 10 bases fit TRBD1. CDR1 and CDR2 (germline): MNHNS, SASEGT. Trimming removed 4 bases from V and 6 bases from J; junction bases left unmatched: 6. CDR3 length: 15 residues. The CDR3 DNA follows: TGTGCCAGCAGTGGAGTGGACAGGGGGTCCAATGAGCAGTTCTTC. Translated: CASSGVDRGSNEQFF.

Many counts were recorded for this clonotype. The V call is TRBV28, the J call TRBJ2-4; D is possibly TRBD1 (6 bases). CDR3 length: 12 residues. Germline V gene sequence: CDR1 MDHEN, CDR2 SYDVKM. V lost 10 bases, J lost 5 bases, and 12 bases lay in between. The CDR3 DNA follows: TGTGCCACTACAGGGTTTGAAAACATTCAGTACTTC. Its translation: CATTGFENIQYF. Based on the CDR3 plus reference TRBV28 and TRBJ2-4, the full variable domain is DVKVTQSSRYLVKRTGEKVFLECVQDMDHENMFWYRQDPGLGLRLIYFSYDVKMKEKGDIPEGYSVSREKKERFSLILESASTNQTSMYLCATTGFENIQYFGAGTRLSVL.

This chain uses TRBV20-1 with TRBJ2-7, with D maybe TRBD2 (7 bases). Germline lookup yields CDR1 DFQATT and CDR2 SNEGSKA (reference sequence). This CDR3 has 11 residues. V was trimmed by 7 bases and J by 4 bases, leaving 11 bases between them. The chain's CDR3 is CSGGGGYEQYF. DNA for the CDR3: TGCAGTGGGGGGGGCGGGTACGAGCAGTACTTC.

At least ten counts were recorded for this clonotype. DNA for the CDR3: TGTGCCAGCAGAACAGGGGCGATGAACACTGAAGCTTTCTTT. Protein product: CASRTGAMNTEAFF. The rearrangement links TRBV28 to TRBJ1-1; 7 bases map to TRBD1. In germline, CDR1 is MDHEN, CDR2 SYDVKM. This CDR3 region has 14 residues. V was clipped by 6 bases and J by 0 bases; unmatched bases: 4.

This clonotype was seen at least ten times. V gene TRBV29-1 combines with J gene TRBJ2-3; 8 nucleotides line up with TRBD1. The ends lost 6 bases at V and 8 bases at J; junction bases unmatched: 10. The germline gives CDR1 SQVTM, CDR2 ANQGSEA. CDR3 length: 13 residues. CDR3 loop: CSVRAGGEVTQYF. Here the CDR3 DNA reads TGCAGCGTACGGGCAGGGGGCGAAGTTACGCAGTATTTT.

This clonotype has more than one count but fewer than ten. A much larger clonotype is one base distant, so this may be a read error. This sequence joins TRBV6-1 and TRBJ2-1; 8 bases match TRBD1. The CDR3 is 16 residues long. CDR1 MNHNS and CDR2 SASEGT come from the germline V gene. The CDR3 is CDSSGPRQGTYNEQFF. CDR3 DNA: TGTGACAGCAGTGGCCCAAGACAGGGGACCTACAATGAGCAGTTCTTC.

Only a few counts were recorded for this clonotype. The J gene is TRBJ2-5, the V gene TRBV12-3 or TRBV12-4; D gene ambiguous. Trimming pared 6 bases from V and 3 bases from J, leaving 14 bases between. The CDR3 runs to 14 residues. The CDR3 is CASRSDRDEETQYF. Written as DNA, the CDR3 is TGTGCCAGCAGATCGGACCGTGATGAAGAGACCCAGTACTTC.

This clonotype was counted a few times. The V call is TRBV24-1, the J call TRBJ2-2; 7 nucleotides match TRBD1. The CDR3 is 17 amino acids. V dropped 3 bases and J dropped 1; count of bases not matched to a gene: 7. The germline gives CDR1 KGHDR, CDR2 SFDVKD. CDR3 nucleotides: TGTGCCACCAGTGATCCGGTGCGGACAGGGAACACCGGGGAGCTGTTTTTT. It is translated as CATSDPVRTGNTGELFF.

This clonotype was counted ten times or more. The gene calls are TRBV27 and TRBJ1-6, with 9 bases that match TRBD1. Per germline, CDR1 MNHEY and CDR2 SMNVEV (reference sequence). The CDR3 consists of 15 residues. V gave up 4 bases and J gave up 8 bases; unmatched junction bases: 6. Written as DNA, the CDR3 is TGTGCCAGCAGTTCGCGACAGGGGGTTTATTCACCCCTCCACTTT. This sequence encodes CASSSRQGVYSPLHF.

The rearrangement uses TRBV2 and TRBJ2-1; D unresolved. Trimming stripped 1 base from V and 3 bases from J, with 13 bases between. The germline V gene encodes CDR1 SNHLY and CDR2 FYNNEI. This CDR3 has 16 residues. The DNA for the CDR3 is TGTGCCAGCAGTGAAGGGCTTGGAGTGAGCTACAATGAGCAGTTCTTC. Amino acid sequence: CASSEGLGVSYNEQFF.

This clonotype was observed a few times. V usage is TRBV24-1 and J usage is TRBJ2-2; D not certain. Trimming stripped 4 bases from V and 0 bases from J, with 11 bases between. The CDR3 runs 16 residues. The germline CDR1 and CDR2 sequences are KGHDR and SFDVKD. The DNA for the CDR3 is TGTGCCACCAGTGACTACGACGGACCGAACACCGGGGAGCTGTTTTTT. This encodes CATSDYDGPNTGELFF.

This clonotype was detected only a few times. CDR3 protein: CSVEVPSSGNTIYF. In nucleotides, the CDR3 is TGCAGCGTTGAAGTACCCTCCTCTGGAAACACCATATATTTT. The chain recombines TRBV29-1 with TRBJ1-3; D not resolved. The CDR3 consists of 14 residues. Trimming took off 1 base at V and 0 bases at J, with 7 bases between the two ends. Germline V gene data show CDR1 as SQVTM and CDR2 as ANQGSEA.

This clonotype was counted only a few times. The chain combines TRBV5-1 with TRBJ1-4, with D uncertain. From germline, CDR1 is SGHRS and CDR2 YFSETQ. V was shortened by 4 bases and J by 0 bases, with 7 bases between the two germline ends. This CDR3 comprises 14 residues. As DNA, the CDR3 is TGCGCCAGCAGCCCGACTGCAACTAATGAAAAACTGTTTTTT. Protein sequence: CASSPTATNEKLFF.

This clonotype was observed a few times. The J gene is TRBJ1-1, the V gene TRBV3-1, with D hard to call. The CDR3 has 13 amino acids. The V end was cut by 5 bases, the J end by 1 base, with 8 bases between. Germline CDR1 is LGHDT and CDR2 is YNNKEL (reference sequence). The CDR3 DNA reads TGTGCCAGCAGCATTTTCGAGAACACTGAAGCTTTCTTT. It yields the protein CASSIFENTEAFF.

This clonotype has a handful of counts. V is TRBV5-1 and J is TRBJ2-3; TRBD1 aligns across 7 bases. The germline gives CDR1 SGHRS, CDR2 YFSETQ. Trimming cost V 2 bases and J 4 bases; bases outside gene matches: 7. This CDR3 spans 15 amino acids. For the CDR3, the DNA is TGCGCCAGCAGCTTCGCGACAGGGCTACCAGATACGCAGTATTTT. Its protein is CASSFATGLPDTQYF.

This clonotype was observed a handful of times. The chain carries TRBV5-6 and TRBJ1-1; no definite D call. The V end lost 5 bases, the J end lost 1 base, and 9 bases lay between the germline ends. In germline, CDR1 is SGHDT, CDR2 YYEEEE. CDR3 size: 13 residues. The CDR3 bases are TGTGCCAGCAGGTCACCCCCGAACACTGAAGCTTTCTTT. Residues: CASRSPPNTEAFF.

The rearrangement links TRBV20-1 to TRBJ2-7; 10 bases map to TRBD1. The CDR3 has 13 residues. Germline assignment: CDR1 DFQATT and CDR2 SNEGSKA (reference sequence). The trim removed 7 bases at V and 9 bases at J, leaving 12 bases unmatched. The CDR3 region is CSGGDRGTFGQYF. Written as DNA, the CDR3 is TGCAGTGGAGGGGACAGGGGTACGTTTGGGCAGTACTTC.

The V and J genes are TRBV20-1 and TRBJ2-2, with a possible D match to TRBD2 (6 bases). The germline V and J ends were trimmed by 3 bases and 1 base, with 15 bases remaining between them. This CDR3 is 16 amino acids long. Per the germline V gene, CDR1 is DFQATT and CDR2 is SNEGSKA (reference sequence). CDR3 residues: CSASIAGRMNTGELFF. The CDR3 coding sequence is TGCAGTGCTAGCATCGCGGGACGCATGAACACCGGGGAGCTGTTTTTT.

The chain employs TRBV20-1 and TRBJ2-2; the D is unclear. The CDR3 contains 13 residues. Germline V lookup: CDR1 DFQATT, CDR2 SNEGSKA (reference sequence). Deletions cut 3 bases from V and 7 bases from J, with 12 bases between. The CDR3 sequence is CSASNLGDGELFF. For the CDR3, the DNA is TGCAGTGCTAGTAACCTGGGCGACGGGGAGCTGTTTTTT.

This clonotype has just a few counts. V usage is TRBV6-1 and J usage is TRBJ1-1, with D maybe TRBD1 (6 bases). Germline V gene data show CDR1 as MNHNS and CDR2 as SASEGT. The CDR3 runs 12 residues. V lost 8 bases to trimming and J lost 7 bases, with 14 bases between them. The CDR3 bases are TGTGCCAGCGCCACAGGGAAAGGTGAAGCTTTCTTT. This codes for CASATGKGEAFF.

This chain uses TRBV4-2 with TRBJ2-2, with a weak D call TRBD1 (6 bases). The CDR3 is made up of 18 amino acids. Per the germline V gene, CDR1 is LGHNA and CDR2 is YNFKEQ. V lost 1 base, J lost 1 base, and 16 bases lay in between. DNA for the CDR3: TGTGCCAGCAGCCAAGTGCTCCCGGGACACAAGAACACCGGGGAGCTGTTTTTT. Amino acid sequence: CASSQVLPGHKNTGELFF.

J is TRBJ2-7 and V is TRBV3-1, with 11 bases that match TRBD1. After removal of 4 bases from V and 3 bases from J, the junction contained 5 bases not matched to a gene. Germline V gene sequence: CDR1 LGHDT, CDR2 YNNKEL (reference sequence). The CDR3 spans 15 residues. CDR3 amino acids: CASSPRTGGFYEQYF. The CDR3 DNA is TGTGCCAGCAGCCCCCGGACAGGGGGCTTCTACGAGCAGTACTTC.

There are many counts of this clonotype. This chain uses TRBV7-2 with TRBJ2-5; D gene unclear. V lost 6 bases, J lost 0 bases, and 11 bases lay in between. The germline CDR1 and CDR2 sequences are SGHTA and FQGNSA. This CDR3 has 14 amino acids. The CDR3 coding sequence is TGTGCCAGCAGGCAAACAAGGGACCAAGAGACCCAGTACTTC. Its protein product is CASRQTRDQETQYF.